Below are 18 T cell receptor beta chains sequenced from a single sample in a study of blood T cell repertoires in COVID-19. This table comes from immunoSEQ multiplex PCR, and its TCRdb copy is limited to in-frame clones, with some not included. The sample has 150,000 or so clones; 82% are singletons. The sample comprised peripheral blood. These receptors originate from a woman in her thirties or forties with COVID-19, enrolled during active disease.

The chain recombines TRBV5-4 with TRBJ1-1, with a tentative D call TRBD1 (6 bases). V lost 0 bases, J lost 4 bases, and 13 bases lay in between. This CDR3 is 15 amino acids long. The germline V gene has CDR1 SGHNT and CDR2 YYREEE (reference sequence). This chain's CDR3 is CASSLGAGAGTEAFF. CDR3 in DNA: TGTGCCAGCAGCTTGGGAGCGGGGGCGGGCACTGAAGCTTTCTTT.

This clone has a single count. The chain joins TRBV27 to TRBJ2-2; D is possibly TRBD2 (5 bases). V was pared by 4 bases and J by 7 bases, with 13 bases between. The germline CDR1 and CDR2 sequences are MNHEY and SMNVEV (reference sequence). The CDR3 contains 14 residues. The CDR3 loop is CASSSRRGGGELFF. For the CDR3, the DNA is TGTGCCAGCAGTTCCAGACGGGGTGGCGGGGAGCTGTTTTTT.

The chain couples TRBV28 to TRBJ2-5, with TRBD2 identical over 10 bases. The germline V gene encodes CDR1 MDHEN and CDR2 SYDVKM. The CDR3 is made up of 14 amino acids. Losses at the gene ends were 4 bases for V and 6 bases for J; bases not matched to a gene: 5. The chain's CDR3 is CASSSPSGSQTQYF. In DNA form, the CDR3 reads TGTGCCAGCAGTTCGCCTAGCGGGAGTCAGACCCAGTACTTC.

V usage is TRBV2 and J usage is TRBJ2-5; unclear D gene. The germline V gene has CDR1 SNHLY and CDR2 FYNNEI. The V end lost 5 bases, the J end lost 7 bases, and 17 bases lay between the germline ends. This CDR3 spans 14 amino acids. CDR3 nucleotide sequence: TGTGCCAGCAGTCTAAAGACCCGAGCAGGGACCCAGTACTTC. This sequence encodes CASSLKTRAGTQYF.

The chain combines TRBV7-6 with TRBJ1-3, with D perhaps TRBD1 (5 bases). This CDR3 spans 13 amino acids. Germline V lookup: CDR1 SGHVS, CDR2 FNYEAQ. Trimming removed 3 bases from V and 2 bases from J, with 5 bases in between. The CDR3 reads CASSLTAGNTIYF. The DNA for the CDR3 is TGTGCCAGCAGCTTGACAGCTGGAAACACCATATATTTT.

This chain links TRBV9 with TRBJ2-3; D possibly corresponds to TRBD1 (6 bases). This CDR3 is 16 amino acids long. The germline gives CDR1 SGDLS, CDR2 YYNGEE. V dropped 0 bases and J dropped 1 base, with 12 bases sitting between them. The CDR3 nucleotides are TGTGCCAGCAGCGTAGATTGGGGGCCTGGCACAGATACGCAGTATTTT. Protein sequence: CASSVDWGPGTDTQYF.

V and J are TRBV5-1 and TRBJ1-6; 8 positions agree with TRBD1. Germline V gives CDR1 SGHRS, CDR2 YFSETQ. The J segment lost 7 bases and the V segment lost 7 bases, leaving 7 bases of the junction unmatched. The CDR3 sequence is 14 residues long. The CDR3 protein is CASSPTGENSPLHF. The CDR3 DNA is TGCGCCAGCTCTCCGACAGGGGAGAATTCACCCCTCCACTTT.

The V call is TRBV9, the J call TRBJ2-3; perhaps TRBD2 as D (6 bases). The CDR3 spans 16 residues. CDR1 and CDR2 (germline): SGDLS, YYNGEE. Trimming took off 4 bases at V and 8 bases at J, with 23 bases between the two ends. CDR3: CASSRTPSGGDSTQYF. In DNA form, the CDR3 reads TGTGCCAGCAGCCGCACCCCTAGTGGAGGGGATAGTACGCAGTATTTT.

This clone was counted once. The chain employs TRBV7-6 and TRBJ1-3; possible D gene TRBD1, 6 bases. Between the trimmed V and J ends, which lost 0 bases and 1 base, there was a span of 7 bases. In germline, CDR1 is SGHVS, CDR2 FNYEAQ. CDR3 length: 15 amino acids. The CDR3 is CASSLAGQSGNTIYF. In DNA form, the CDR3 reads TGTGCCAGCAGCTTAGCCGGACAGTCTGGAAACACCATATATTTT.

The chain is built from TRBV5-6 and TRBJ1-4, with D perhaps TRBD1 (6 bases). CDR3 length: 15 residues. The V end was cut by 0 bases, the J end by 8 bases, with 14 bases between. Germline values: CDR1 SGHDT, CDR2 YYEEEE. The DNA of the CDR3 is TGTGCCAGCAGCTTGGTCGGGACAAGGAGCGAAAAACTGTTTTTT. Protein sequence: CASSLVGTRSEKLFF.

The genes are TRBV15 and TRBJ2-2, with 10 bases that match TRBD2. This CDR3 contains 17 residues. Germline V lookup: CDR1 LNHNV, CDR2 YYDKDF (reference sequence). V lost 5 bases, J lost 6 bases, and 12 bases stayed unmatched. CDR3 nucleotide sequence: TGTGCCACCAGCTCCCTAATAGAAGCGGGGGGGCCCGGGGAGCTGTTTTTT. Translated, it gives CATSSLIEAGGPGELFF. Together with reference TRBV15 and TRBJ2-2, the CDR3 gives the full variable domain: DAMVIQNPRYQVTQFGKPVTLSCSQTLNHNVMYWYQQKSSQAPKLLFHYYDKDFNNEADTPDNFQSRRPNTSFCFLDIRSPGLGDTAMYLCATSSLIEAGGPGELFFGEGSRLTVL.

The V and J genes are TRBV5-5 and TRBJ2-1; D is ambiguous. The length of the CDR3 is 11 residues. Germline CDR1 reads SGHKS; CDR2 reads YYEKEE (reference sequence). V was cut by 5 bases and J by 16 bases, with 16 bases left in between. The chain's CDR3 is CASSLALSTFF. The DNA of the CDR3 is TGTGCCAGCAGTCTCGCACTATCCACTTTCTTC.

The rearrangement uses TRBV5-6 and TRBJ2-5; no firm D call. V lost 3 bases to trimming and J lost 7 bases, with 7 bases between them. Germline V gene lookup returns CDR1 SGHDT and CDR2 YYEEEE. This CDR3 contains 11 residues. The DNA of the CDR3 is TGTGCCAGCAGCTCGCGAGGGACCCAGTACTTC. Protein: CASSSRGTQYF.

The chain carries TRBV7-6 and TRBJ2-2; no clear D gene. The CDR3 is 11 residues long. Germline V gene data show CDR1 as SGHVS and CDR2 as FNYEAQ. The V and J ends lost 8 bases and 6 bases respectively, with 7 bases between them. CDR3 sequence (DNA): TGTGCCAGCCTCACTTCCGGGGAGCTGTTTTTT. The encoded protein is CASLTSGELFF. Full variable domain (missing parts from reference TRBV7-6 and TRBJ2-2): GAGVSQSPRYKVTKRGQDVALRCDPISGHVSLYWYRQALGQGPEFLTYFNYEAQQDKSGLPNDRFSAERPEGSISTLTIQRTEQRDSAMYRCASLTSGELFFGEGSRLTVL.

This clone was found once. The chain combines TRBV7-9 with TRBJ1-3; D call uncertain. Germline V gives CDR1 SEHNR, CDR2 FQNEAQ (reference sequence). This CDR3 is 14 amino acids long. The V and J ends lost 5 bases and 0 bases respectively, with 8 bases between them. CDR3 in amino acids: CASSPPGSGNTIYF. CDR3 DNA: TGTGCCAGCAGCCCGCCCGGCTCTGGAAACACCATATATTTT. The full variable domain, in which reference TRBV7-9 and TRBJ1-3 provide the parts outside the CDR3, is DTGVSQNPRHKITKRGQNVTFRCDPISEHNRLYWYRQTLGQGPEFLTYFQNEAQLEKSRLLSDRFSAERPKGSFSTLEIQRTEQGDSAMYLCASSPPGSGNTIYFGEGSWLTVV.

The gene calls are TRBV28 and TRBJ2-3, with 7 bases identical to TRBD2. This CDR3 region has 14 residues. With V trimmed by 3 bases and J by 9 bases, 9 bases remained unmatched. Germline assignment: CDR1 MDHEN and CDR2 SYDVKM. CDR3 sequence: CASSFVTSRETQYF. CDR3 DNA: TGTGCCAGCAGTTTCGTGACTAGCAGGGAGACGCAGTATTTT.

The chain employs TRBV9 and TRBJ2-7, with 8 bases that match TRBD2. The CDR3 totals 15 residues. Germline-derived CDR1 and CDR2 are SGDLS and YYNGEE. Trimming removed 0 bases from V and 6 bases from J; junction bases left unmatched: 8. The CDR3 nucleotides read TGTGCCAGCAGCGTAGGCGGACTAGCCGGGGGCGAGCAGTACTTC. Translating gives CASSVGGLAGGEQYF.

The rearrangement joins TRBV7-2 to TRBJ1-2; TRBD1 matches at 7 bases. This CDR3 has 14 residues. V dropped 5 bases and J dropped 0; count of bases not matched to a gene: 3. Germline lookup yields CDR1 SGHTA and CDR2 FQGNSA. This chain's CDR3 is CASSPGQTNYGYTF. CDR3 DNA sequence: TGTGCCAGCAGCCCGGGACAGACTAACTATGGCTACACCTTC.